This is a list of T cell receptor beta chains from one sample in a study of CD8 T cells in Susac syndrome. TCRdb recomputed calls from the immunoSEQ multiplex PCR reads with MiXCR, one row per CDR3 protein. The sample lists approximately 87,000 distinct CDR3 sequences, approximately 96% occurring once. The sample consisted of CD8+ T cells from PBMCs. The receptor set was obtained from a human donor with Susac syndrome. Both conserved end residues are part of each CDR3.

V	J	length	CDR3
TRBV7-6	TRBJ2-7	16	CASSLGTGGRSYEQYF
TRBV20-1	TRBJ2-7	22	CSARIAHTTSGELQLLPNEQYF
TRBV20-1	TRBJ1-1	14	CSARTGLMNTEAFF
TRBV7-9	TRBJ2-5	16	CASSLWASGSMETQYF
TRBV13	TRBJ1-6	14	CASSPVGSYSPLHF
TRBV24-1	TRBJ2-1	14	CATSKSDSYHEQFF
TRBV27	TRBJ1-5	15	CASRGGGGSNQPQHF
TRBV20-1	TRBJ1-1	14	CSCKGAFRNTEAFF
TRBV7-6	TRBJ1-3	17	CASSLAGFTGNGNTIYF
TRBV3-1	TRBJ2-1	13	CASSQYRENEQFF
TRBV29-1	TRBJ1-2	11	CSVGQDDGYTF
TRBV3-1	TRBJ2-5	17	CASSHHWDSGVQETQYF
TRBV20-1	TRBJ2-7	13	CSARGTAFYEQYF
TRBV7-9	TRBJ2-7	12	CASSLERVEQYF
TRBV4-3	TRBJ2-7	16	CASSQEGGTLRDEQYF
TRBV20-1	TRBJ2-7	14	CSAVTGTATYEQYF
TRBV2	TRBJ2-1	17	CASSGWEREEIYNEQFF
TRBV9	TRBJ2-2	14	CASSASGGPGELFF
TRBV20-1	TRBJ1-2	13	CSARDGGRYGYTF
TRBV28	TRBJ1-4	13	CASTGQVGEKLFF
TRBV29-1	TRBJ1-2	13	CSVGGRGTYGYTF
TRBV15	TRBJ1-6	16	CATSPRTVARDSPLHF
TRBV4-3	TRBJ1-2	15	CASSQGTRTTYGYTF
TRBV6-5	TRBJ2-5	14	CASRHLGQPETQYF
TRBV7-9	TRBJ1-1	13	CASDSPGNTEAFF
TRBV6-6	TRBJ1-6	14	CASSYRHRNSPLHF
TRBV5-1	TRBJ1-1	14	CASSFTGGNTEAFF
TRBV6-5	TRBJ1-1	11	CASSYGIEAFF
TRBV7-9	TRBJ2-3	18	CASSSERTTGQGARTQYF
TRBV9	TRBJ1-1	12	CASSGSNTEAFF
TRBV29-1	TRBJ2-7	15	CSVEGGTGTSYEQYF
TRBV29-1	TRBJ2-3	14	CSVEDYAGTDTQYF
TRBV12-3/TRBV12-4	TRBJ2-1	11	CASSFAHEQFF
TRBV15	TRBJ1-1	14	CATSRDRGLGEAFF
TRBV20-1	TRBJ1-4	14	CSARDTPVREKLFF
TRBV29-1	TRBJ1-1	13	CSVEGRADTEAFF
TRBV20-1	TRBJ2-7	13	CSARGVNSYEQYF
TRBV9	TRBJ2-3	14	CASSDGRTTDTQYF
TRBV15	TRBJ2-7	15	CATSRDLGGFNEQYF
TRBV12-3/TRBV12-4	TRBJ1-3	12	CASRPGGNTIYF
TRBV20-1	TRBJ1-5	14	CSAREVYRNQPQHF
TRBV19	TRBJ2-1	13	CASSDSSYNEQFF
TRBV25-1	TRBJ2-1	14	CASSELGRHNEQFF
TRBV5-6	TRBJ1-5	13	CASSLGGGDPQHF
TRBV28	TRBJ1-6	15	CASSFWSSYNSPLHF
TRBV5-1	TRBJ2-2	15	CASSPPSGNTGELFF
TRBV4-3	TRBJ2-1	15	CASSQDRGARNEQFF
TRBV28	TRBJ2-7	14	CASSLRGLSYEQYF
TRBV29-1	TRBJ1-1	11	CSGGQDTEAFF
TRBV20-1	TRBJ2-5	13	CSAVAGWGETQYF
TRBV14	TRBJ2-2	13	CASSQELPGELFF
TRBV4-2	TRBJ2-5	15	CASSPIAGGPETQYF
TRBV9	TRBJ1-6	14	CASSHTGYASPLHF
TRBV6-6	TRBJ2-5	13	CASSSVTEETQYF